This TCR beta chain derives from a study of metastatic and nonmetastatic thyroid tumors. Looking at the study overall: The comparison covered peripheral blood and tumor or nodule tissue in malignant and benign thyroid patients.

Treatment of any kind had been given to no patient before thyroid surgery. Per the study methods: Across clinicopathological groups, CDR3 differences served as the basis for building a distant-metastasis classifier for papillary thyroid cancer. TCRdb reprocessed the PCR reads using MiXCR. TCRdb assigned the V and J calls; the authors' analysis was not used. The sample yields about 21,000 clones, about 35% seen once. Study-level results: According to reports, the diversity of TCR beta was significantly higher in malignant thyroid tumors than in benign nodules, and this held in both blood and tumor samples.

CDR3 length: 12 amino acids. The trim removed 5 bases at V and 9 bases at J, leaving 6 bases unmatched. Germline V gives CDR1 DFQATT, CDR2 SNEGSKA (reference sequence). About this clone itself: Its antigen is as yet unknown.

This clonotype was sampled from a female donor with papillary thyroid cancer or a benign thyroid nodule (not recorded which). Some clones in this sample may be carry-over from other donors' samples. J is TRBJ1-5 and V is TRBV20-1; 8 bases match TRBD1. Sequencing input: tumor tissue. For the CDR3, the DNA is TGCAGTGCTGGACAGGGCGAGGGGCCCCAGCATTTT. Its protein product is CSAGQGEGPQHF.